The 22 T cell receptor beta chains in this list originate from one sample, sequenced in a study of blood T cell repertoires in COVID-19. Clones were read by immunoSEQ multiplex PCR, and TCRdb kept only the in-frame ones, dropping some. The sample includes 70,000 or so clones, about 90% of them seen just once. Specimen: peripheral blood. The receptors originated from a human donor in a cohort sampled during active COVID-19.

The J gene is TRBJ1-2, the V gene TRBV24-1; D is ambiguous. Between the trimmed V and J ends, which lost 4 bases and 0 bases, there was a span of 8 bases. The CDR3 sequence is 14 residues long. Germline V gene lookup returns CDR1 KGHDR and CDR2 SFDVKD. The CDR3: CATSDPDPNYGYTF. The CDR3 coding sequence is TGTGCCACCAGTGACCCAGATCCTAACTATGGCTACACCTTC.

The chain is built from TRBV30 and TRBJ2-1; TRBD2 matches 11 bases. This CDR3 has 16 amino acids. Germline values: CDR1 GTSNPN, CDR2 SVGIG (reference sequence). Trimming at V came to 0 bases and at J to 7 bases, leaving 8 bases not matched to a gene. This chain's CDR3 is CAWSVPVAGGPNEQFF. CDR3 DNA: TGTGCCTGGAGTGTACCTGTAGCGGGGGGGCCAAATGAGCAGTTCTTC.

V usage is TRBV10-2 and J usage is TRBJ2-7, with a possible D match to TRBD2 (5 bases). Deletions cut 0 bases from V and 5 bases from J, with 8 bases between. Looked up from germline, CDR1 is WSHSY and CDR2 is SAAADI. The CDR3 runs to 13 residues. For the CDR3, the DNA is TGCGCCAGCAGTGAGTCGACTATACACGAGCAGTACTTC. Its translation is CASSESTIHEQYF.

This clone was seen just once. This chain uses TRBV5-6 with TRBJ2-7; TRBD1 matches 7 bases. There are 13 residues in the CDR3. Germline CDR1 is SGHDT and CDR2 is YYEEEE. The trim removed 3 bases at V and 3 bases at J, leaving 3 bases unmatched. The CDR3 sequence: CASSYGTDYEQYF. CDR3 in DNA: TGTGCCAGCAGCTATGGGACAGACTACGAGCAGTACTTC.

J is TRBJ1-1 and V is TRBV9; tentatively, D is TRBD1 (6 bases). V was pared by 0 bases and J by 0 bases, with 12 bases between. The germline V gene has CDR1 SGDLS and CDR2 YYNGEE. The CDR3 loop spans 16 amino acids. Here the CDR3 reads CASSVEDSLLNTEAFF. In DNA, the CDR3 is TGTGCCAGCAGCGTAGAGGACAGCCTCTTGAACACTGAAGCTTTCTTT.

Concerning this clone: The same CDR3 arises from other DNA sequences in this sample as well. The J gene is TRBJ2-5, the V gene TRBV9, with a tentative D call TRBD1 (6 bases). There are 15 residues in the CDR3. Germline V gene lookup returns CDR1 SGDLS and CDR2 YYNGEE. Trimming took off 0 bases at V and 2 bases at J, with 11 bases between the two ends. The CDR3 DNA is TGTGCCAGCAGCGTAGCGGGAACAGGGCAAGAGACCCAGTACTTC. Residues: CASSVAGTGQETQYF.

The V gene is TRBV4-1, the J gene TRBJ2-7, with TRBD1 matching 7 bases. The germline CDR1 and CDR2 sequences are MGHRA and YSYEKL. The CDR3 extends over 16 amino acids. The trim removed 4 bases at V and 0 bases at J, leaving 9 bases unmatched. CDR3 amino acids: CASSLQQGFSSYEQYF. The CDR3 DNA follows: TGCGCCAGCAGCCTCCAACAGGGGTTTAGCTCCTACGAGCAGTACTTC.

The chain joins TRBV27 to TRBJ2-7, with a possible D match to TRBD2 (5 bases). Per germline, CDR1 MNHEY and CDR2 SMNVEV (reference sequence). Trimming removed 5 bases at V and 3 bases at J, with 14 bases between. The CDR3 runs to 14 residues. The CDR3 nucleotides are TGTGCCAGCAGTAAGGCGGTAGGAGGCTACGAGCAGTACTTC. This translates into CASSKAVGGYEQYF.

J is TRBJ1-3 and V is TRBV28; TRBD1 matches 11 bases. Trimming at V came to 0 bases and at J to 7 bases, leaving 2 bases not matched to a gene. The CDR3 loop spans 15 amino acids. The V gene's germline CDR1 is MDHEN and CDR2 SYDVKM. CDR3 residues: CASSLWRTGGNTIYF. CDR3 DNA: TGTGCCAGCAGTTTATGGAGGACAGGGGGCAACACCATATATTTT.

The gene calls are TRBV29-1 and TRBJ2-7, with a possible D match to TRBD1 (6 bases). Trimming left V 4 bases short and J 6 bases short, with 13 bases between. The germline V gene has CDR1 SQVTM and CDR2 ANQGSEA. The CDR3 is 12 residues long. The CDR3 region is CSVVSLRGEQYF. CDR3 bases: TGCAGCGTTGTAAGCCTCAGGGGCGAGCAGTACTTC.

The genes are TRBV9 and TRBJ1-2; 7 bases agree with TRBD1. V shed 4 bases and J 8 bases; nucleotides not matched to a gene: 11. This CDR3 comprises 14 residues. The germline V gene has CDR1 SGDLS and CDR2 YYNGEE. Here the CDR3 DNA reads TGTGCCAGCAGCCTAAGAGGAACAGGGGAGGGCTACACCTTC. Amino acids: CASSLRGTGEGYTF.

The chain couples TRBV6-1 to TRBJ2-7; maybe TRBD2 (6 bases). The CDR3 is made up of 15 amino acids. Germline V gives CDR1 MNHNS, CDR2 SASEGT. Trimming shortened V by 0 bases and J by 3 bases, and 12 bases separated the two germline ends. CDR3 amino acids: CASSEAPSGSYEQYF. Written as DNA, the CDR3 is TGTGCCAGCAGTGAAGCGCCCTCCGGGAGCTACGAGCAGTACTTC.

The chain employs TRBV4-1 and TRBJ2-1; 7 positions match TRBD1. CDR3 length: 14 amino acids. With 2 bases clipped from V and 6 bases from J, the junction kept 4 bases outside the gene matches. Germline loops: CDR1 MGHRA, CDR2 YSYEKL. Written as DNA, the CDR3 is TGCGCCAGCAGCCAACCCGGACAGGCCAATGAGCAGTTCTTC. Translated, it gives CASSQPGQANEQFF.

The chain is built from TRBV5-5 and TRBJ1-5; D is undetermined. The CDR3 sequence is 15 residues long. Germline V gene data show CDR1 as SGHKS and CDR2 as YYEKEE (reference sequence). V lost 1 base, J lost 5 bases, and 13 bases lay in between. CDR3 sequence: CASSLSRETDQPQHF. The CDR3, as DNA: TGTGCCAGCAGCTTGTCCCGGGAGACTGATCAGCCCCAGCATTTT.

The V and J genes are TRBV25-1 and TRBJ1-3, with D possibly being TRBD1 (6 bases). Germline V gene data show CDR1 as MGHDK and CDR2 as SYGVNS. This CDR3 is built from 15 residues. V dropped 2 bases and J dropped 4 bases, with 12 bases sitting between them. CDR3 bases: TGTGCCAGCAGTGAAGGGGGAGGGACAGGAAACACCATATATTTT. It codes for CASSEGGGTGNTIYF.

This chain uses TRBV2 with TRBJ2-3; TRBD1 might be the D (5 bases). The germline gives CDR1 SNHLY, CDR2 FYNNEI. V was pared by 4 bases and J by 1 base, with 9 bases between. The CDR3 loop spans 14 amino acids. The CDR3 bases are TGTGCCAGCAGTGGGGGCTGGCGCACAGATACGCAGTATTTT. This translates into CASSGGWRTDTQYF.

This clone was recorded once. The rearrangement joins TRBV4-1 to TRBJ2-7; D may be TRBD2 (5 bases). The CDR3 is 13 residues long. The V gene lost 1 base and the J gene lost 4 bases, with 8 bases spanning the gap. Germline V CDR1 and CDR2: MGHRA, YSYEKL. The CDR3 loop reads CASSQGEFYEQYF. Here the CDR3 DNA reads TGCGCCAGCAGCCAAGGGGAGTTTTACGAGCAGTACTTC.

This chain uses TRBV11-2 with TRBJ2-7; 11 bases match TRBD2. The V gene's germline CDR1 is SGHAT and CDR2 FQNNGV. V lost 4 bases, J lost 1 base, and 6 bases stayed unmatched. The CDR3 is 16 residues long. The CDR3 here is CASSSSGTSGSYEQYF. The CDR3 DNA is TGTGCCAGCAGCTCTAGCGGGACTAGCGGATCCTACGAGCAGTACTTC.

The V gene is TRBV4-1, the J gene TRBJ1-1; 8 bases agree with TRBD1. V dropped 3 bases and J dropped 4; count of bases not matched to a gene: 7. The CDR3 extends over 15 amino acids. Germline V CDR1 and CDR2: MGHRA, YSYEKL. The CDR3 loop reads CASSHGQGTGTEAFF. The CDR3 bases are TGCGCCAGCAGCCACGGACAGGGAACGGGCACTGAAGCTTTCTTT.

This rearrangement joins TRBV18 to TRBJ2-6, with 7 bases that match TRBD1. Per germline, CDR1 KGHSH and CDR2 LQKENI. The CDR3 runs 19 residues. V was pared by 3 bases and J by 2 bases, with 13 bases of the junction left unmatched. CDR3 amino acids: CASSPPVGDSYAGANVLTF. CDR3 nucleotides: TGTGCCAGCTCACCCCCTGTAGGGGACAGCTACGCTGGGGCCAACGTCCTGACTTTC.

V usage is TRBV3-1 (or the pseudogene TRBV3-2) and J usage is TRBJ2-1; tentative D call: TRBD1 (5 bases). The CDR3 covers 15 residues. The germline gives CDR1 LGHDT, CDR2 YNNKEL (reference sequence). Trimming took off 4 bases at V and 0 bases at J, with 10 bases between the two ends. This CDR3 is CASSLGATSYNEQFF. The CDR3 DNA reads TGTGCCAGCAGCCTTGGGGCAACCTCCTACAATGAGCAGTTCTTC.

V is TRBV10-3 and J is TRBJ1-1, with TRBD1 matching 9 bases. The CDR3 has 15 amino acids. V dropped 4 bases and J dropped 6; count of bases not matched to a gene: 9. Per the germline V gene, CDR1 is ENHRY and CDR2 is SYGVKD. DNA of the CDR3: TGTGCCATCAGTGCTTCACAGGGGGCACTCCCTGAAGCTTTCTTT. Translated, it gives CAISASQGALPEAFF.